Listed below are T cell receptor beta chains from one sample, sequenced in a study of blood T cell repertoires in COVID-19. Data came from immunoSEQ multiplex PCR; TCRdb stores just in-frame clones and leaves some out. The sample lists 200,000 to 250,000 clones, around 81% occurring once. Sequencing was performed on peripheral blood. The receptor set was obtained from a man aged 25-40 years who had recovered from COVID-19. Each CDR3 is given with its conserved first and last residue. Fields, in order: D gene, J gene, clone size, V gene, CDR3 DNA, CDR3 protein. A D gene is named only where the DNA matches it firmly. Only some rows state a clone size, as once, few, many or a class for expanded clones.

.,TRBJ2-5,once,TRBV19,TGTGCCAGTAGTATAGGAACAGGGCAAGAGACCCAGTACTTC,CASSIGTGQETQYF
TRBD2,TRBJ2-3,.,TRBV5-6,TGTGCCAGCAGCAAACTAGCGGGGGGAAAGCCCACAGATACGCAGTATTTT,CASSKLAGGKPTDTQYF
.,TRBJ1-4,.,TRBV12-3/TRBV12-4,TGTGCCAGCTCCGAGACAAATGAAAAACTGTTTTTT,CASSETNEKLFF
.,TRBJ1-5,few,TRBV12-5,TGTGCTAGTGGTTTGGGGACAGTCAATCAGCCCCAGCATTTT,CASGLGTVNQPQHF
TRBD1,TRBJ1-1,.,TRBV7-3,TGTGCCAGCAGCTCGACAGGGTCGGACACTGAAGCTTTCTTT,CASSSTGSDTEAFF
.,TRBJ1-1,.,TRBV7-9,TGTGCCAGCAGCTTCCGAGGGGGGAACACTGAAGCTTTCTTT,CASSFRGGNTEAFF
.,TRBJ2-5,.,TRBV7-9,TGTGCCAGCAGCTTATCAGGGTGGGAGACCCAGTACTTC,CASSLSGWETQYF
.,TRBJ2-1,.,TRBV3-1/TRBV3-2,TGTGCCAGCAGCCAAGGGGTGGGGCACCATGAGCAGTTCTTC,CASSQGVGHHEQFF
TRBD1,TRBJ1-1,.,TRBV19,TGTGCCAGCCGGGACAGGGAAACGACTGAAGCTTTCTTT,CASRDRETTEAFF
.,TRBJ1-5,.,TRBV28,TGTGCCAGCAGTTTAGGCCAGAGCAATCAGCCCCAGCATTTT,CASSLGQSNQPQHF
.,TRBJ2-5,.,TRBV28,TGTGCCAGCAGCCCACTTCAAGAGACCCAGTACTTC,CASSPLQETQYF
TRBD1,TRBJ1-2,.,TRBV3-1/TRBV3-2,TGTGCCAGCAGCCAAGCGACAGGGAACTATGGCTACACCTTC,CASSQATGNYGYTF
TRBD1,TRBJ1-1,.,TRBV5-1,TGCGCCAGCAGCGCGGACAGGGGGAACACTGAAGCTTTCTTT,CASSADRGNTEAFF
TRBD2,TRBJ2-5,.,TRBV18,TGTGCCAGCTCAGGACTAGCGGGGGCGGAGACCCAGTACTTC,CASSGLAGAETQYF
.,TRBJ2-2,.,TRBV7-3,TGTGCCAGCAGCCCACAGGGCGCCACCGGGGAGCTGTTTTTT,CASSPQGATGELFF
.,TRBJ1-1,.,TRBV3-1/TRBV3-2,TGTGCCAGCAGCCAAGTTCAGAACACTGAAGCTTTCTTT,CASSQVQNTEAFF
.,TRBJ2-3,.,TRBV6-5,TGTGCCAGCAGGTCCGGACAGTACCCTAATACGCAGTATTTT,CASRSGQYPNTQYF
TRBD1,TRBJ1-1,.,TRBV5-1,TGCGCCAGCACCACACAGGGGTTGGGCACTGAAGCTTTCTTT,CASTTQGLGTEAFF
TRBD1,TRBJ1-2,.,TRBV5-6,TGTGCCAGCAGCGGACAGGGAGAGAACTATGGCTACACCTTC,CASSGQGENYGYTF
.,TRBJ2-2,.,TRBV7-3,TGTGCCAGCAGCTTAAGAGGATCCGGGGAGCTGTTTTTT,CASSLRGSGELFF
.,TRBJ1-6,.,TRBV5-6,TGTGCCAGCAGCTTGTCCGTGAATTCACCCCTCCACTTT,CASSLSVNSPLHF
TRBD2,TRBJ2-1,.,TRBV9,TGTGCCAGCACCCCAAGAGGACTAGCGGGGGGCCGCGAGCAGTTCTTC,CASTPRGLAGGREQFF
TRBD1,TRBJ1-5,.,TRBV19,TGTGCCAGTAGGCAGACAGGGAAATTTAGCAATCAGCCCCAGCATTTT,CASRQTGKFSNQPQHF
TRBD1,TRBJ1-5,few,TRBV11-2,TGTGCCAGCAGCTTATCGCAGGGGGAACATCAGCCCCAGCATTTT,CASSLSQGEHQPQHF
TRBD2,TRBJ2-7,once,TRBV28,TGTGCCAGCTCTCCCCGGGGGGGGGCGGGTTTAGAGCAGTACTTC,CASSPRGGAGLEQYF
TRBD1,TRBJ2-6,.,TRBV4-1,TGCGCCAGCAGCCAATCACCGGGACAGGGGCCCAAGGGCCTGACTTTC,CASSQSPGQGPKGLTF
.,TRBJ1-5,few,TRBV19,TGTGCCAGTACATCCACCCCGACTGGGTGGGGCAATCAGCCCCAGCATTTT,CASTSTPTGWGNQPQHF
.,TRBJ2-1,once,TRBV19,TGTGCCAGTAGTATTACGAGCTCCTACAATGAGCAGTTCTTC,CASSITSSYNEQFF
.,TRBJ1-1,.,TRBV29-1,TGCAGCGTTGCGCGGGAGACAAACACTGAAGCTTTCTTT,CSVARETNTEAFF
.,TRBJ2-5,.,TRBV2,TGTGCCAGCAGTGGCGACAGGCAAGAGACCCAGTACTTC,CASSGDRQETQYF
TRBD2,TRBJ2-3,.,TRBV4-1,TGCGCCAGCAGCCAAGTAGCGGGGGAGGTAGATACGCAGTATTTT,CASSQVAGEVDTQYF
.,TRBJ2-7,.,TRBV6-6,TGTGCCAGCAGTTACAAAGGAGGGGCCTACGAGCAGTACTTC,CASSYKGGAYEQYF
TRBD1,TRBJ2-5,.,TRBV5-1,TGCGCCAGCAGCCGGGGACAGGGCCAAGAGACCCAGTACTTC,CASSRGQGQETQYF
.,TRBJ2-2,once,TRBV27,TGTGCCAGCAGTTATAAGCGTGTGGCCGGGGAGCTGTTTTTT,CASSYKRVAGELFF
TRBD1,TRBJ2-1,.,TRBV7-3,TGTGCCAGCAGCTTGGGACAGCATACAAATGAGCAGTTCTTC,CASSLGQHTNEQFF
TRBD1,TRBJ1-6,.,TRBV5-1,TGCGCCAGCAGCGGAACAGGGGTCAATTCACCCCTCCACTTT,CASSGTGVNSPLHF
TRBD1,TRBJ1-4,.,TRBV4-1,TGCGCCAGCAGCCCAGGACAGGGGACAACTAATGAAAAACTGTTTTTT,CASSPGQGTTNEKLFF
.,TRBJ1-1,.,TRBV5-1,TGCGCCAGCAGCTTTGGAGTATCTGGGAACACTGAAGCTTTCTTT,CASSFGVSGNTEAFF
.,TRBJ1-5,few,TRBV28,TGTGCCAGCAGTTCCTACAGGATCAATCAGCCCCAGCATTTT,CASSSYRINQPQHF
TRBD1,TRBJ2-3,.,TRBV7-6,TGTGCCAGCAGCCAGGGACAGCCCGATACGCAGTATTTT,CASSQGQPDTQYF
TRBD2,TRBJ2-3,.,TRBV19,TGTGCCAGTAGTAAGGGACTAGCGGGGTATAGCACAGATACGCAGTATTTT,CASSKGLAGYSTDTQYF
.,TRBJ1-2,few,TRBV7-9,TGTGCCAGCAGCTTGTCGGGGTCAGAGGGCTACACCTTC,CASSLSGSEGYTF